This TCR beta chain appears in the sequencing data of a study of radiotherapy plus CTLA-4 blockade in lung cancer. Overall study findings and caveats: Expansion of tumor-derived TCR clones was observed in blood after radiotherapy plus ipilimumab.

CDR1 and CDR2 (germline): PRHDT, FYEKMQ (reference sequence). Trimming took 5 bases from V and 8 from J; bases not matched to a gene: 9. The CDR3 covers 16 residues. Generated by immunoSEQ multiplex PCR, the TCRdb table keeps only in-frame clones and is missing some. The sample holds about 87,000 clones; around nine tenths are singletons and the top ten take approximately 15%. Lung cancer patients with chemo-refractory metastatic non-small-cell disease were given focal radiation plus CTLA-4 blockade with ipilimumab. Note on this clone: No antigen is known for it.

This sample comprised peripheral blood, obtained from a patient treated with radiotherapy plus ipilimumab. This receptor was taken from a human donor with non-small cell lung cancer that progressed on radiotherapy plus ipilimumab. The chain has TRBV13 and TRBJ1-4; TRBD1 matches at 12 bases. CDR3 DNA sequence: TGTGCCAGCAGCCTACGGGACAGGGGGCCAAGAGAAAAACTGTTTTTT. Residues: CASSLRDRGPREKLFF.